This TCR beta chain was captured in a study of CD8+CD57+ T cells in acquired aplastic anemia. About the research overall: Sorted CD4+ and CD8+ cells yielded DNA averaging about 3.1 ug.

Profiling of TCR beta VDJ combinations and CDR3 sequences used genomic DNA as template. TCRdb reprocessed the reads with MiXCR, giving one entry per CDR3 protein. In the table there are a few hundred thousand distinct CDR3 sequences, roughly 35% of which are singletons. Study-wide findings and caveats: Patients showed no significant difference from controls in CD8+ Simpson's diversity. Both patients and controls carried the same twenty-nine CD8+ CDR3 sequences.

CDR1 is DFQATT and CDR2 is SNEGSKA in the germline V gene (reference sequence). The CDR3 totals 15 residues. Unmatched junction bases numbered 4, after V lost 3 bases and J lost 8 bases. A note on this clonotype: What it binds is not known.

The chain combines TRBV20-1 with TRBJ2-1; 16 nucleotides match TRBD2. This TCR was recovered from a human donor in good health, serving as a control. The source material was sorted CD4+, CD8+, or CD8+CD57+ T cells (not recorded which) from PBMCs. In DNA, the CDR3 is TGCAGTGCTAGCCCCGGGACTAGCGGGAGGGATGAGCAGTTCTTC. Protein product: CSASPGTSGRDEQFF.